Listed below are T cell receptor beta chains from one sample, sequenced in a study of cytomegalovirus exposure and HLA in healthy donors. The table came from immunoSEQ multiplex PCR; TCRdb's copy has only in-frame clones and leaves some out. The table has 200,000 to 300,000 clones, about 90% seen once. Sequenced material: PBMCs. The receptors originated from a woman aged 30 to 39 in good health and CMV-seronegative. Each CDR3 is given with its conserved first and last residue. Fields, in order: clone size, V gene, J gene, D gene, CDR3 DNA, CDR3 protein. A D gene is named only where the DNA matches it firmly. Expanded clones are given a class, and other clones once, few, many or no size at all.

>NA|TRBV4-3|TRBJ2-2|NA
TGCGCCAGCAGCCAAGAATGGGGAAACCCCGGGGAGCTGTTTTTT
CASSQEWGNPGELFF
>NA|TRBV7-9|TRBJ2-1|TRBD2
TGTGCCAGCAGTGTACCGGGACTAACCTACAATGAGCAGTTCTTC
CASSVPGLTYNEQFF
>NA|TRBV28|TRBJ2-7|NA
TGTGCCAGCAGTCCGACAGCGCGATCCTACGAGCAGTACTTC
CASSPTARSYEQYF
>once|TRBV5-6|TRBJ2-7|NA
TGTGCCAGCAGCTCGGGGGTCCACGAGCAGTACTTC
CASSSGVHEQYF
>NA|TRBV5-6|TRBJ1-1|NA
TGTGCCAGCAGCTTGGGTGCTTGGGGGAACACTGAAGCTTTCTTT
CASSLGAWGNTEAFF
>NA|TRBV7-6|TRBJ2-3|TRBD2
TGTGCCAGCAGCTCCCCGGGGGGAGCGACAGATACGCAGTATTTT
CASSSPGGATDTQYF
>NA|TRBV15|TRBJ1-1|NA
TGTGCCACCAGCAGAGGGGAATTCTCAACCACTGAAGCTTTCTTT
CATSRGEFSTTEAFF
>NA|TRBV28|TRBJ1-5|TRBD1
TGTGCCAGCAGGTTACAGGGGGCGCGGGGTCAGCCCCAGCATTTT
CASRLQGARGQPQHF
>NA|TRBV14|TRBJ2-7|NA
TGTGCCAGCAGTCGAGACGGTTTCGCCTACGAGCAGTACTTC
CASSRDGFAYEQYF
>NA|TRBV7-9|TRBJ2-7|TRBD1
TGTGCCAGCAGCTCAACAGGGGGCGGGCAGTACTTC
CASSSTGGGQYF
>once|TRBV6-1|TRBJ2-2|NA
TGTGCCAGCAGGGGCAGGGGCGGTTACACCGGGGAGCTGTTTTTT
CASRGRGGYTGELFF
>NA|TRBV7-8|TRBJ2-1|TRBD2
TGTGCCAGCAGAGGGACTAGCGGGAGTTGGGATGAGCAGTTCTTC
CASRGTSGSWDEQFF
>NA|TRBV7-9|TRBJ2-3|TRBD1
TGTGCCAGCAGCAAAACAGGGGGCGGTGGAGATACGCAGTATTTT
CASSKTGGGGDTQYF
>few|TRBV6-1|TRBJ1-5|TRBD1
TGTGCCAGCAACATTCCGGGACAGCATCAGCCCCAGCATTTT
CASNIPGQHQPQHF
>NA|TRBV19|TRBJ2-2|NA
TGTGCCAGTTCTGACTGGAACACCGGGGAGCTGTTTTTT
CASSDWNTGELFF
>NA|TRBV7-9|TRBJ2-7|TRBD2
TGTGCCAGCAGCGCGGGGACTAACCTCCCGGGGATGGTCTACGAGCAGTACTTC
CASSAGTNLPGMVYEQYF
>NA|TRBV4-3|TRBJ2-7|NA
TGCGCCAGCAGCCAAGAGTCAGGTTCTTTCGGGGCGGGCGAGCAGTACTTC
CASSQESGSFGAGEQYF
>NA|TRBV30|TRBJ2-7|TRBD2
TGTGCCTGGAGAGCCTCGGCGGGAGGCGCCTACGAGCAGTACTTC
CAWRASAGGAYEQYF